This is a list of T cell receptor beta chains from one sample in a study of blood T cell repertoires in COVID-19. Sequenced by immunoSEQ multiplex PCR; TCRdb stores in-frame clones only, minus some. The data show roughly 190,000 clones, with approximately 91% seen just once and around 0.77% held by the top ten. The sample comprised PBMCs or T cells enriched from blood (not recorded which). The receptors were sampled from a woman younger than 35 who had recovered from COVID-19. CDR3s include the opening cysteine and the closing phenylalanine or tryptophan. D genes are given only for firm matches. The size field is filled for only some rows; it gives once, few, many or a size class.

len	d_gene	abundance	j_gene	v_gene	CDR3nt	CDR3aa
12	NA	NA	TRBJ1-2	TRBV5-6	TGTGCCAGCAGCTTGCGGGGCTATGGCTACACCTTC	CASSLRGYGYTF
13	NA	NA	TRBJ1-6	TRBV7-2	TGTGCCAGCAGCCCGCGGATGAATTCACCCCTCCACTTT	CASSPRMNSPLHF
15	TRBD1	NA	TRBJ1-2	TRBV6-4	TGTGCCAGCAGTGAGAACACAGGGGGAAACTATGGCTACACCTTC	CASSENTGGNYGYTF
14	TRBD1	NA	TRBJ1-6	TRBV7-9	TGTGCCAGCACCCCGACAGGGAAGAACTCACCCCTCCACTTT	CASTPTGKNSPLHF
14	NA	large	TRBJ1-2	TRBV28	TGTGCCAGCAGTTTAGGCACCTCTGCCTATGGCTACACCTTC	CASSLGTSAYGYTF
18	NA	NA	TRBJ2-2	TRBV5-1	TGCGCCAGCAGACTCGGGGGAGGTCGGGGACCTCCGACCGGGGAGCTGTTTTTT	CASRLGGGRGPPTGELFF
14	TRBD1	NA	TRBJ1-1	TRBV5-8	TGTGCCAGCAGCGCAACAGGGGTGAACACTGAAGCTTTCTTT	CASSATGVNTEAFF
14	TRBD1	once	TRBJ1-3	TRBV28	TGTGCCAGCAGTCGGGACAGCTCTGGAAACACCATATATTTT	CASSRDSSGNTIYF
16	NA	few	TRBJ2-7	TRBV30	TGTGCCTGGAGTGTAAGGAGTAGCGGTAATCACTACGAGCAGTACTTC	CAWSVRSSGNHYEQYF
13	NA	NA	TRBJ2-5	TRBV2	TGTGCCAGCAGTGATTCCGCGGAAGAGACCCAGTACTTC	CASSDSAEETQYF
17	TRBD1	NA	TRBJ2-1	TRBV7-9	TGTGCCAGCAGCTTAGCCGCCGACAGGGGGGAAAAAAATGAGCAGTTCTTC	CASSLAADRGEKNEQFF
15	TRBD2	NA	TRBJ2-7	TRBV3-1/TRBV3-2	TGTGCCAGCAGCCCCCGACTAGCGGTATCCTACGAGCAGTACTTC	CASSPRLAVSYEQYF
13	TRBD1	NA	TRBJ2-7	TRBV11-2	TGTGCCAGCAGCTTAGCCTACAGGGGCGAGCAGTACTTC	CASSLAYRGEQYF
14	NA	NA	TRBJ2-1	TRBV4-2	TGTGCCAGCAGCCAAGATCGAGGTAGCGGCGAGCAGTTCTTC	CASSQDRGSGEQFF
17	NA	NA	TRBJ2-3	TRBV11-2	TGTGCCAGCAGCCCAAGGACCGGGAGTGGCGGCACAGATACGCAGTATTTT	CASSPRTGSGGTDTQYF
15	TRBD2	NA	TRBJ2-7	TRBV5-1	TGCGCCAGCAGCCCCAGACTAGCGGGAGGGTCGGAGCAGTACTTC	CASSPRLAGGSEQYF
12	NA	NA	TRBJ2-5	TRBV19	TGTGCCAGTAGGGACAGAGGCGAGACCCAGTACTTC	CASRDRGETQYF
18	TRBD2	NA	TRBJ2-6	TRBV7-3	TGTGCCAGCAGCCCCGCGGGTAGCGGGGGCTCTGGGGCCAACGTCCTGACTTTC	CASSPAGSGGSGANVLTF
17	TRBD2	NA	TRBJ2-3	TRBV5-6	TGTGCCAGCAGCTTTGGGGGACTAGCGGGCTTCACAGATACGCAGTATTTT	CASSFGGLAGFTDTQYF
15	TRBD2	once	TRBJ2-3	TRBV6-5	TGTGCCAGCGGCCGGGAGGCCCTGAACACAGATACGCAGTATTTT	CASGREALNTDTQYF
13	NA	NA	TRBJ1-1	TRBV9	TGTGCCAGCAGCGTAGCCCCGGACACTGAAGCTTTCTTT	CASSVAPDTEAFF
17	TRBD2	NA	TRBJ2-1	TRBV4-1	TGCGCCAGCAGCCTAAGGGGACTAGCGGGGTCGGACAATGAGCAGTTCTTC	CASSLRGLAGSDNEQFF
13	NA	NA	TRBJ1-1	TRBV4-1	TGCGCCAGCAGCTCTTTTACAGACACTGAAGCTTTCTTT	CASSSFTDTEAFF
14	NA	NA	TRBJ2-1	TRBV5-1	TGCGCCAGCAGCTCCATCGGGAGCTACAATGAGCAGTTCTTC	CASSSIGSYNEQFF
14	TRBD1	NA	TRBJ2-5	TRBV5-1	TGCGCCAGCAGCTTGGGACAGGGAAAAGAGACCCAGTACTTC	CASSLGQGKETQYF
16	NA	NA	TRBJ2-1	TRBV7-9	TGTGCCAGCAGCTTAGCGAATCTAGGGGCGGACAATGAGCAGTTCTTC	CASSLANLGADNEQFF
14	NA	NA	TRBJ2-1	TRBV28	TGTGCCAGCAGGAAAAGGGGACTTTACAATGAGCAGTTCTTC	CASRKRGLYNEQFF
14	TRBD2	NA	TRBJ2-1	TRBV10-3	TGTGCCATCAGTGAAGCGGGAGGTGTGGATGAGCAGTTCTTC	CAISEAGGVDEQFF
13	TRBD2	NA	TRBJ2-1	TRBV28	TGTGCCAGCAGTTGGAGCGGGGGCAATGAGCAGTTCTTC	CASSWSGGNEQFF
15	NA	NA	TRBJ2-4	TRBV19	TGTGCCAGTAGTTCTCCAGGGAGGGCCAAAAACATTCAGTACTTC	CASSSPGRAKNIQYF
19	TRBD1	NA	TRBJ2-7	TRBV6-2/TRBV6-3	TGTGCCAGCAGTTACCACGCGGAGACAGGGGCATGGGTACCCTACGAGCAGTACTTC	CASSYHAETGAWVPYEQYF
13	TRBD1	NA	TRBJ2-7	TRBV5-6	TGTGCCAGCAGCTTGGGACAGGGTGGCGAGCAGTACTTC	CASSLGQGGEQYF
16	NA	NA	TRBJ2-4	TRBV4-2	TGTGCCAGCAGCCAAGTAGGGGAGGGGGTTAGAAACATTCAGTACTTC	CASSQVGEGVRNIQYF
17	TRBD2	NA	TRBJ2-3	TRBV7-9	TGTGCCAGCAGCTCGGGACTAGCGGGAGGTTGGGCAGATACGCAGTATTTT	CASSSGLAGGWADTQYF
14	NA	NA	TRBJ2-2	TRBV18	TGTGCCAGCTCACCGGGACAGAACACCGGGGAGCTGTTTTTT	CASSPGQNTGELFF
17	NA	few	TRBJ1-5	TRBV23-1	TGCGCCAGCAGTCCTATATTTAGCCCAGGGATTAGTCAGCCCCAGCATTTT	CASSPIFSPGISQPQHF
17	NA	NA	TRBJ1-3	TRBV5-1	TGCGCCAGCAGCTTGGCCGGAGTCCGGAGCTCTGGAAACACCATATATTTT	CASSLAGVRSSGNTIYF
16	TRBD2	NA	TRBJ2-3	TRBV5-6	TGTGCCAGCAGCCCCAGGCCTAGCGGGAGTACAGATACGCAGTATTTT	CASSPRPSGSTDTQYF
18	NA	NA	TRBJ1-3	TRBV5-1	TGCGCCAGCGGCCCCCGCGAGGGTGGAGGTTCTCCTGGAAACACCATATATTTT	CASGPREGGGSPGNTIYF
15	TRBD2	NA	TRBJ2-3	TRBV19	TGTGCCAGTGCCCAACTAGCGGGAGGGTATCCTACGCAGTATTTT	CASAQLAGGYPTQYF